Below are 2 T cell receptor beta chains sequenced from a single sample in a study of cytomegalovirus exposure and HLA in healthy donors. Assay used: immunoSEQ multiplex PCR; TCRdb lists only in-frame clones, some missing. The sample yields 90,000 to 120,000 clones, about 85% seen once. The material sequenced was PBMCs. These receptors were taken from a woman aged 18-35 years in good health and CMV-seronegative.

V gene TRBV5-6 combines with J gene TRBJ1-5, with 7 bases matching TRBD1. The CDR3 runs 13 residues. Germline trimming cut 1 base from V and 7 bases from J; bases unmatched to any gene: 2. CDR1 and CDR2 (germline): SGHDT, YYEEEE. The CDR3 protein is CASSLQGEQPQHF. DNA of the CDR3: TGTGCCAGCAGCTTGCAGGGGGAACAGCCCCAGCATTTT.

This clone was counted a few times. The CDR3 DNA reads TGTGCCAGCAGCCCTCGTTACGAGCAGTACTTC. Residues: CASSPRYEQYF. The chain has TRBV7-8 and TRBJ2-7; D gene uncertain. This CDR3 has 11 residues. Trimming took 5 bases from V and 4 from J, leaving 6 bases between them. Germline lookup yields CDR1 SGHVS and CDR2 FQNEAQ.